This TCR beta chain came from a study of blood T cell repertoires in COVID-19. Original processing notes: Quantification of nucleated cells was approximated via reference gene primer amplification. TCRdb keeps only in-frame clones here, not all; method: immunoSEQ multiplex PCR. The V and J calls and clone size were taken over from that table, and D and trimming were inferred from the DNA. The table has around 400,000 clones, 89% seen once. The age range of participants was 18 to 89 years, with residence in under 25 US areas. Cohort 3 recovered donors had two negative PCRs, clearance, or symptom resolution. This CDR3 contains 16 residues. Germline V lookup: CDR1 GTSNPN, CDR2 SVGIG (reference sequence). Unmatched junction bases numbered 7, after V lost 4 bases and J lost 3 bases.

Sequenced input: PBMCs or T cells enriched from blood (not recorded which). The sequence was collected from a woman aged 30 to 39 who had recovered from COVID-19. The rearrangement joins TRBV30 to TRBJ2-6, with 9 bases that match TRBD1. The CDR3 nucleotides read TGTGCCTGGACCGTGGGACAGGGCGGTGGGGCCAACGTCCTGACTTTC. Its translation is CAWTVGQGGGANVLTF.